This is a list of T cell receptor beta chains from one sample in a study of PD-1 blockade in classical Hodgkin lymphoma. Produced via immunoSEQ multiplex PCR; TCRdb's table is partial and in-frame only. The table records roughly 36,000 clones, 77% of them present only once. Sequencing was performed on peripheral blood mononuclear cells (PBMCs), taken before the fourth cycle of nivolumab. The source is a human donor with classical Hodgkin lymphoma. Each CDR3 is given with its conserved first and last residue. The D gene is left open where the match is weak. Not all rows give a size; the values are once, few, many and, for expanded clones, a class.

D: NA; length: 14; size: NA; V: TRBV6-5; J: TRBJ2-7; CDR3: CASSAGRRFYEQYF; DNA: TGTGCCAGCTCCGCGGGAAGGCGGTTCTACGAGCAGTACTTC
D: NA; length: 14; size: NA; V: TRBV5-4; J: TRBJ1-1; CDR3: CASSKDSMNTEAFF; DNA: TGTGCCAGCAGCAAAGACAGCATGAACACTGAAGCTTTCTTT
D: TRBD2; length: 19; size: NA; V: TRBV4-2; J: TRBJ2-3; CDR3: CASSQDWFVAGAQGDTQYF; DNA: TGTGCCAGCAGCCAAGATTGGTTCGTAGCGGGGGCCCAGGGAGATACGCAGTATTTT
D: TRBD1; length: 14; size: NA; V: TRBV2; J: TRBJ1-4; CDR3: CASSRDRGAEKLFF; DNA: TGTGCCAGCAGCAGGGACAGGGGAGCTGAAAAACTGTTTTTT
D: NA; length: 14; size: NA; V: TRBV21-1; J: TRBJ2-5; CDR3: CASPQVGGSETQYF; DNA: TGTGCCAGCCCTCAAGTTGGAGGCTCGGAGACCCAGTACTTC
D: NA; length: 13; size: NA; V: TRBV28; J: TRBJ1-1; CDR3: CATQRGANTEAFF; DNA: TGTGCCACCCAACGGGGGGCCAACACTGAAGCTTTCTTT
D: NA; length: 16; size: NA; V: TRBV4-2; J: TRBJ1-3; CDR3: CASSQRGPVSGNTIYF; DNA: TGTGCCAGCAGCCAACGGGGGCCCGTCTCTGGAAACACCATATATTTT
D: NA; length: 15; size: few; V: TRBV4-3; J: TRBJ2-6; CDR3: CASSQESSGANVLTF; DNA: TGCGCCAGCAGCCAAGAGTCGTCTGGGGCCAACGTCCTGACTTTC
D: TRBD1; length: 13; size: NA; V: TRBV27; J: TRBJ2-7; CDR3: CASSYRGAYEQYF; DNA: TGTGCCAGCAGCTACAGGGGCGCCTACGAGCAGTACTTC
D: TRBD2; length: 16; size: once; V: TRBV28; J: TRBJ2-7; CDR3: CASSSRWSGSSYEQYF; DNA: TGTGCCAGCAGTTCGCGTTGGAGCGGGAGCTCCTACGAGCAGTACTTC
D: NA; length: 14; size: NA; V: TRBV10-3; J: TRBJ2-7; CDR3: CAISDRGGSYEQYF; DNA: TGTGCCATCAGTGACAGGGGGGGCTCCTACGAGCAGTACTTC
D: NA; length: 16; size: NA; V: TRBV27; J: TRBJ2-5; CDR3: CASSSGYRAAQETQYF; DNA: TGTGCCAGCAGTTCAGGTTACAGGGCCGCCCAAGAGACCCAGTACTTC
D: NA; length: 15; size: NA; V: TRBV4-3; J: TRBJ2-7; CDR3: CASSQEEGGTYEQYF; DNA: TGCGCCAGCAGCCAAGAGGAAGGGGGAACCTACGAGCAGTACTTC
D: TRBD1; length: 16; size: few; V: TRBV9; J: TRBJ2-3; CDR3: CASSPRTGGIRDTQYF; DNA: TGTGCCAGCAGCCCACGGACAGGGGGGATTCGAGATACGCAGTATTTT
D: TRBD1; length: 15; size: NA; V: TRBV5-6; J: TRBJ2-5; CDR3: CASSPDGTGYGTQYF; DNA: TGTGCCAGCAGCCCTGACGGGACAGGGTACGGGACCCAGTACTTC
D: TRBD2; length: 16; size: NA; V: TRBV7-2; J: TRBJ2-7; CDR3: CASSLEGLAGTYEQYF; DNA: TGTGCCAGCAGCTTAGAGGGACTAGCGGGGACCTACGAGCAGTACTTC
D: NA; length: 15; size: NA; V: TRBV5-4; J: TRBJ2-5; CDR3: CASSLSQGGKETQYF; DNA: TGTGCCAGCAGCTTGTCACAGGGGGGGAAAGAGACCCAGTACTTC
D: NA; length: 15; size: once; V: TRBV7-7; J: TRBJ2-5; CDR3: CASSSLIGGRETQYF; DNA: TGTGCTAGCAGCAGCTTAATCGGGGGAAGGGAGACCCAGTACTTC
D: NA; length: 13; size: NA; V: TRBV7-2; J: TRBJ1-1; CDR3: CASSFNRDTEAFF; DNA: TGTGCCAGCAGCTTCAACAGGGACACTGAAGCTTTCTTT
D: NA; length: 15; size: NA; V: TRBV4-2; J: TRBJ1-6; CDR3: CASKGEIPYNSPLHF; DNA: TGTGCCAGCAAAGGGGAGATCCCCTATAATTCACCCCTCCACTTT
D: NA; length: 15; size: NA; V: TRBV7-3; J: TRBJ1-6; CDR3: CASSLSSGGNSPLHF; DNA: TGTGCCAGCAGCTTAAGTTCCGGTGGTAATTCACCCCTCCACTTT
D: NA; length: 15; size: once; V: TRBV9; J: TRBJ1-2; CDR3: CASSVGGSANYGYTF; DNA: TGTGCCAGCAGCGTAGGAGGATCAGCTAACTATGGCTACACCTTC
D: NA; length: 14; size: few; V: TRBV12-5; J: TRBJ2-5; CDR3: CASGLVGGEETQYF; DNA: TGTGCTAGTGGTTTGGTAGGGGGGGAAGAGACCCAGTACTTC
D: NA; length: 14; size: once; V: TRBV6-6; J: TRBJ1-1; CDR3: CASSRSSPNTEAFF; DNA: TGTGCCAGCAGCCGGAGTTCCCCTAACACTGAAGCTTTCTTT
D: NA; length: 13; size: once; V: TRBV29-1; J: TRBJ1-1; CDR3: CSVDLGMNTEAFF; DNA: TGCAGCGTTGACTTAGGGATGAACACTGAAGCTTTCTTT
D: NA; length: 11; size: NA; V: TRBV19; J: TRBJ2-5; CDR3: CASRVAGTQYF; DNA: TGTGCCAGTAGGGTCGCGGGGACCCAGTACTTC
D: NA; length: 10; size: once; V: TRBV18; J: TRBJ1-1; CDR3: CASRETEAFF; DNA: TGTGCCAGCAGGGAAACTGAAGCTTTCTTT
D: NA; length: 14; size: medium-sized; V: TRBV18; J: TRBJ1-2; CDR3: CASSPGSREYGYTF; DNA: TGTGCCAGCTCACCAGGGTCCAGGGAGTATGGCTACACCTTC
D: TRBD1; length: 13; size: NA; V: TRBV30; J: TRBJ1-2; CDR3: CAWSWTGDFGYTF; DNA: TGTGCCTGGAGTTGGACAGGGGATTTTGGCTACACCTTC
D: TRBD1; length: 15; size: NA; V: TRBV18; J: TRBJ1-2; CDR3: CASSPGQSELYGYTF; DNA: TGTGCCAGCTCACCGGGACAGTCGGAACTCTATGGCTACACCTTC
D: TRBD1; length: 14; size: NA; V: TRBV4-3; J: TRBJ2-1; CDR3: CASSQDRGTDEQFF; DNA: TGCGCCAGCAGCCAAGATAGGGGGACAGATGAGCAGTTCTTC
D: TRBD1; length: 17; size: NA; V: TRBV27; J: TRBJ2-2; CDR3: CASSSTGPRTGTGELFF; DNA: TGTGCCAGCAGTTCGACAGGGCCGCGGACGGGCACCGGGGAGCTGTTTTTT
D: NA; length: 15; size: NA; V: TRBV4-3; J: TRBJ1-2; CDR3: CASSQLASGVGGYTF; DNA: TGCGCCAGCAGCCAACTGGCTTCGGGGGTCGGCGGCTACACCTTC
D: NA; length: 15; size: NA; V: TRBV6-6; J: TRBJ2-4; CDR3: CASSYSLAKGNIQYF; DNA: TGTGCCAGCAGTTACTCGTTAGCGAAGGGCAACATTCAGTACTTC
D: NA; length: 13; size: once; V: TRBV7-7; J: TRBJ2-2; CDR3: CASRDKSTGELFF; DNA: TGTGCTAGCAGGGATAAGTCCACCGGGGAGCTGTTTTTT
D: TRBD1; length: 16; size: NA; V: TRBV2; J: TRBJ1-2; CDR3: CASSEARDRDASGYTF; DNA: TGTGCCAGCAGTGAAGCGCGGGACAGGGATGCGAGTGGCTACACCTTC
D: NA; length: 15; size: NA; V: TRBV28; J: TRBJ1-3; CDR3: CASSKGRISGNTIYF; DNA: TGTGCCAGCAGCAAGGGACGGATCTCTGGAAACACCATATATTTT
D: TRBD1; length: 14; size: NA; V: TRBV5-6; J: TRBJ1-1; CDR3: CASSSGQGDTEAFF; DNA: TGTGCCAGCAGCTCGGGACAGGGAGACACTGAAGCTTTCTTT
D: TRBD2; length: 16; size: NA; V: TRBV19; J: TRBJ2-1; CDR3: CASSMSLAGAYNEQFF; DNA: TGTGCCAGTAGTATGTCCCTAGCGGGGGCCTACAATGAGCAGTTCTTC
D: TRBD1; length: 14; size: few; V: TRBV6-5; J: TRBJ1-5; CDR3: CASRSQGAHQPQHF; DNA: TGTGCCAGCAGGTCCCAGGGGGCGCATCAGCCCCAGCATTTT
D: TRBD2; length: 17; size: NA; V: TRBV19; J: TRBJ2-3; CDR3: CASSKGLAGGFADTQYF; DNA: TGTGCCAGTAGTAAGGGACTAGCGGGGGGGTTTGCAGATACGCAGTATTTT
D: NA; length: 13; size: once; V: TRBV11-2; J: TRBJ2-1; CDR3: CASEVRGANEQFF; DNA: TGTGCCAGCGAGGTGAGGGGGGCCAATGAGCAGTTCTTC
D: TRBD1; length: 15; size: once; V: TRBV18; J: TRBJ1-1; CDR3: CASSPSDRGGSEAFF; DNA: TGTGCCAGCTCACCATCCGACAGGGGTGGTTCTGAAGCTTTCTTT
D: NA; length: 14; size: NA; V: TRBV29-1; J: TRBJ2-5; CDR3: CSVEVQGQPETQYF; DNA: TGCAGCGTTGAAGTCCAGGGCCAACCCGAGACCCAGTACTTC
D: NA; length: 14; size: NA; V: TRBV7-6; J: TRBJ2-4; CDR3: CASSSEGAKNIQYF; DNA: TGTGCCAGCAGCTCCGAGGGGGCCAAAAACATTCAGTACTTC
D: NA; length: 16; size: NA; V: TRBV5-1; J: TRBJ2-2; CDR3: CASSYGRTGSTGELFF; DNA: TGCGCCAGCAGCTACGGCCGAACAGGGTCCACCGGGGAGCTGTTTTTT
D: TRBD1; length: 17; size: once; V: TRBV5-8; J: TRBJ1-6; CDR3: CASSLWLWGQLNSPLHF; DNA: TGTGCCAGCAGCTTGTGGCTCTGGGGACAGTTGAATTCACCCCTCCACTTT
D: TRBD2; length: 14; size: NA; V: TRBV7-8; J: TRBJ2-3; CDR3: CASSTLAGADTQYF; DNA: TGTGCCAGCAGCACCTTAGCGGGGGCAGATACGCAGTATTTT
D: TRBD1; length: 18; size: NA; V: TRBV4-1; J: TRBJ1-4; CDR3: CASSQEGGQAGQSRKLFF; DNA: TGCGCCAGCAGCCAAGAAGGGGGACAGGCCGGGCAATCGCGAAAACTGTTTTTT